Each of the 25 T cell receptor beta chains below was sequenced from the same sample in a study of technical replicates of blood from several donors. Sequencing used immunoSEQ multiplex PCR; TCRdb keeps in-frame clones, though not all of them. In the table there are tens of thousands of clones, roughly 90% of which are singletons. Material for sequencing was PBMCs. These receptor sequences come from a human donor in good health. Some clones in this sample may be carry-over from other donors' samples.

This chain links TRBV30 with TRBJ2-3, with unresolved D. There are 12 residues in the CDR3. Per germline, CDR1 GTSNPN and CDR2 SVGIG (reference sequence). Trimming removed 5 bases at V and 0 bases at J, with 6 bases between. Here the CDR3 DNA reads TGTGCCTGGGCTCGGAGCACAGATACGCAGTATTTT. This codes for CAWARSTDTQYF.

The V and J genes are TRBV29-1 and TRBJ2-3, with TRBD2 matching over 14 bases. The CDR3 covers 16 residues. Losses at the gene ends were 4 bases for V and 4 bases for J; bases not matched to a gene: 7. The germline V gene has CDR1 SQVTM and CDR2 ANQGSEA. The CDR3 DNA reads TGCAGCGTTGGTGGGACTAGCGGGAGCCCCCCAGATACGCAGTATTTT. It is translated as CSVGGTSGSPPDTQYF.

The V gene is TRBV30, the J gene TRBJ2-1, with TRBD2 matching over 10 bases. The junction had 4 bases not matched to a gene; V was cut back by 2 bases and J by 9 bases. Per germline, CDR1 GTSNPN and CDR2 SVGIG (reference sequence). This CDR3 is 13 amino acids long. The chain's CDR3 is CAWSTLAGGEQFF. The CDR3 nucleotides read TGTGCCTGGAGTACTTTAGCGGGGGGTGAGCAGTTCTTC.

The V gene is TRBV6-6, the J gene TRBJ1-5, with D perhaps TRBD1 (6 bases). CDR1 is MNHNY, CDR2 SVGAGI, per germline (reference sequence). V was clipped by 7 bases and J by 1 base, with 14 bases between them. The CDR3 length is 15 residues. CDR3 sequence (DNA): TGTGCCAGCACGCCGACAGGCCCCAGCAATCAGCCCCAGCATTTT. Its translation: CASTPTGPSNQPQHF.

This clone was seen a single time. The genes are TRBV19 and TRBJ2-7; D is ambiguous. The germline V and J ends were trimmed by 9 bases and 1 base, with 13 bases remaining between them. This CDR3 region has 13 residues. Germline V gives CDR1 LNHDA, CDR2 SQIVND (reference sequence). CDR3 sequence: CARNHYISYEQYF. As DNA, the CDR3 is TGTGCCAGAAACCACTATATATCCTACGAGCAGTACTTC.

This rearrangement joins TRBV11-2 to TRBJ2-5; weak D call: TRBD2 (5 bases). Germline lookup yields CDR1 SGHAT and CDR2 FQNNGV. CDR3 length equals 13 residues. V was trimmed by 1 base and J by 7 bases, leaving 10 bases between them. CDR3: CASSLALEGTQYF. The CDR3 DNA sequence: TGTGCCAGCAGCTTAGCCCTAGAGGGGACCCAGTACTTC.

In DNA, the CDR3 is TGTGCCAGCAGTTACGGTAGCGGGAGCTACGAGCAGTACTTC. Translation gives CASSYGSGSYEQYF. The V and J genes are TRBV6-6 and TRBJ2-7; 9 bases align to TRBD2. CDR1 and CDR2 from the germline V gene are MNHNY and SVGAGI (reference sequence). V was clipped by 2 bases and J by 3 bases; unmatched bases: 2. The CDR3 contains 14 residues.

The V gene is TRBV30, the J gene TRBJ1-2; 7 bases are a match to TRBD1. The germline gives CDR1 GTSNPN, CDR2 SVGIG (reference sequence). The J segment lost 8 bases and the V segment lost 2 bases, leaving 11 bases of the junction unmatched. The CDR3 is 14 amino acids. CDR3 sequence (DNA): TGTGCCTGGAGTCGCGGGGAGTCAGGGGGAGGCTACACCTTC. It translates to CAWSRGESGGGYTF.

V gene TRBV4-2 combines with J gene TRBJ2-7; D might be TRBD2 (6 bases). V lost 1 base and J lost 5, with 12 bases in between. The CDR3 contains 14 residues. Germline V gene data show CDR1 as LGHNA and CDR2 as YNFKEQ. CDR3 bases: TGTGCCAGCAGCCAAGGATTGGAGGGTGACGAGCAGTACTTC. Translated: CASSQGLEGDEQYF.

The chain recombines TRBV6-5 with TRBJ2-3; D perhaps matches TRBD2 (7 bases). This CDR3 is built from 15 residues. Trimming stripped 2 bases from V and 2 bases from J, with 11 bases between. Germline CDR1 and CDR2: MNHEY and SVGAGI. Here the CDR3 DNA reads TGTGCCAGCAGTTACGGGGGGGCGAACACAGATACGCAGTATTTT. Protein: CASSYGGANTDTQYF.

This clone was counted between two and nine times. The chain joins TRBV7-3 to TRBJ1-5; a possible D gene is TRBD1 (5 bases). From germline, CDR1 is SGHTA and CDR2 FQGTGA. Trimming took off 5 bases at V and 9 bases at J, with 23 bases between the two ends. CDR3 length: 16 amino acids. CDR3 nucleotides: TGTGCCAGCAGCCGAACGACGGGGAGGGGCATCACGCCCCAGCATTTT. It encodes CASSRTTGRGITPQHF.

This clone was seen a single time. The genes are TRBV30 and TRBJ1-4; D is undetermined. The CDR3 loop spans 12 amino acids. The germline V gene encodes CDR1 GTSNPN and CDR2 SVGIG (reference sequence). Trimming stripped 1 base from V and 5 bases from J, with 5 bases between. DNA of the CDR3: TGTGCCTGGAGTGCCCTAAATGAAAAACTGTTTTTT. Encoded protein: CAWSALNEKLFF.

V is TRBV2 and J is TRBJ1-1; D uncertain. In germline, CDR1 is SNHLY, CDR2 FYNNEI. This CDR3 comprises 14 residues. Here the CDR3 DNA reads TGTGCTTGCATGATCGAGGATCTGAACACTGAAGCTTTCTTT. Translating gives CACMIEDLNTEAFF.

The chain uses TRBV5-5 and TRBJ1-2; the D is unclear. Trimming shortened V by 2 bases and J by 8 bases, and 13 bases separated the two germline ends. Germline lookup yields CDR1 SGHKS and CDR2 YYEKEE (reference sequence). The CDR3 spans 13 residues. Here the CDR3 DNA reads TGTGCCAGCAGCTTTGGCCCGTGGGAGGGCTACACCTTC. This sequence encodes CASSFGPWEGYTF.

The CDR3 DNA follows: TGTGCCAGCAGTTATGGGACTGCCGACTCCTACGAGCAGTACTTC. Residues: CASSYGTADSYEQYF. This chain uses TRBV6-5 with TRBJ2-7, with D possibly TRBD2 on 6 matching bases. The CDR3 runs 15 residues. The V gene's germline CDR1 is MNHEY and CDR2 SVGAGI. V gave up 3 bases and J gave up 0 bases, with 12 bases separating them.

The chain carries TRBV18 and TRBJ2-2; 8 bases align to TRBD2. The CDR3 runs to 15 residues. Germline loops: CDR1 KGHSH, CDR2 LQKENI. V shed 6 bases and J 4 bases; nucleotides not matched to a gene: 7. CDR3 loop: CASSAGGESTGELFF. The CDR3 coding sequence is TGTGCCAGCTCGGCGGGGGGCGAAAGCACCGGGGAGCTGTTTTTT.

The gene calls are TRBV6-6 and TRBJ1-5; 7 bases align to TRBD1. The CDR3 is made up of 14 amino acids. V dropped 6 bases and J dropped 2; count of bases not matched to a gene: 4. Germline V CDR1 and CDR2: MNHNY, SVGAGI (reference sequence). The CDR3 loop is CASSGQEGNQPQHF. Here the CDR3 DNA reads TGTGCCAGCAGCGGACAGGAGGGCAATCAGCCCCAGCATTTT.

V gene TRBV30 combines with J gene TRBJ1-2; TRBD1 matches 7 bases. CDR1 is GTSNPN, CDR2 SVGIG, per germline (reference sequence). V lost 0 bases, J lost 2 bases, and 9 bases stayed unmatched. This CDR3 has 16 amino acids. The CDR3 DNA follows: TGTGCCTGGAGTGTACAAGGTGTCAGGGGGAACTATGGCTACACCTTC. Residues: CAWSVQGVRGNYGYTF.

This clone was detected a few times. The chain links TRBV9 to TRBJ2-2, with D maybe TRBD2 (5 bases). The germline V gene encodes CDR1 SGDLS and CDR2 YYNGEE. The ends were cut back, 0 bases at V and 1 base at J, with 7 bases in the middle. The CDR3 consists of 15 residues. The CDR3 loop reads CASSVGAGNTGELFF. DNA of the CDR3: TGTGCCAGCAGCGTAGGGGCGGGGAACACCGGGGAGCTGTTTTTT.

The chain employs TRBV5-6 and TRBJ2-1; 7 bases are shared with TRBD2. This CDR3 spans 16 amino acids. The V and J ends lost 0 bases and 5 bases, in that order; junction bases with no gene match: 8. The germline gives CDR1 SGHDT, CDR2 YYEEEE. The CDR3 bases are TGTGCCAGCAGCTTGGGTGTCCGGGGGGTCCACAATGAGCAGTTCTTC. Its protein product is CASSLGVRGVHNEQFF.

The genes are TRBV19 and TRBJ2-3; TRBD2 agrees at 8 bases. After removal of 8 bases from V and 4 bases from J, the junction contained 8 bases not matched to a gene. The CDR3 runs to 14 residues. Looked up from germline, CDR1 is LNHDA and CDR2 is SQIVND (reference sequence). The CDR3, as DNA: TGTGCCAGTGGCCCGGGACTAGAGGCAGATACGCAGTATTTT. Translated: CASGPGLEADTQYF.

The V gene is TRBV21-1, the J gene TRBJ2-1; the table's D call of TRBD2 was not tested on the DNA. TRBV21-1 is given as a pseudogene. The CDR3 consists of 15 residues. The CDR3 coding sequence is TGTGCCAATCCAGGGACTAGCGGGGGGTGTAATGAGCAGTTCTTC. This translates into CANPGTSGGCNEQFF.

The V call is TRBV6-6, the J call TRBJ1-3, with D hard to call. Germline V gives CDR1 MNHNY, CDR2 SVGAGI (reference sequence). This CDR3 comprises 15 residues. The ends were cut back, 0 bases at V and 7 bases at J, with 13 bases in the middle. The CDR3 DNA reads as TGTGCCAGCAGTTACTCCCGAGGCATATTGAACACCATATATTTT. Protein product: CASSYSRGILNTIYF.

The DNA of the CDR3 is TGCGCCAGCAGCTTGAAGCGGGACCAATTCGCGAACACCGGGGAGCTGTTTTTT. It yields the protein CASSLKRDQFANTGELFF. The V and J genes are TRBV5-1 and TRBJ2-2, with 7 bases aligning to TRBD2. The germline CDR1 and CDR2 sequences are SGHRS and YFSETQ. This CDR3 region has 18 residues. The V segment lost 1 base and the J segment 0 bases; nucleotides outside the gene matches: 9.

CDR3 nucleotide sequence: TGTGCCAGCCTCTCGGGTGGCGGGGGGGCCCGGGAGACCCAGTACTTC. It codes for CASLSGGGGARETQYF. The gene calls are TRBV5-4 and TRBJ2-5, with 9 nucleotides matching TRBD2. The V and J ends lost 7 bases and 5 bases, in that order; junction bases with no gene match: 15. Germline CDR1 is SGHNT and CDR2 is YYREEE (reference sequence). The CDR3 runs to 16 residues.